A single TCR beta chain is shown here with its context. As yet, its antigen is unknown. Random hexamers primed reverse transcription of roughly 0.5 to 1 ug RNA. Amplification of TCR beta CDR3 across 54 Vbeta and 13 Jbeta was performed with immunoSEQ multiplex PCR. TCRdb reanalysed the immunoSEQ multiplex PCR reads using MiXCR and keeps one entry per CDR3 protein. The sample records about 140,000 distinct CDR3 sequences, around 95% being singletons. Germline V gene lookup returns CDR1 DFQATT and CDR2 SNEGSKA (reference sequence). CDR3 size: 12 residues. V lost 4 bases to trimming and J lost 4 bases, with 10 bases between them. This entry comes from a study of CD8 T cells in Susac syndrome. Turning to the study itself: Susac syndrome patients were untreated, on corticosteroids with some adding intravenous immunoglobulin, or on intravenous immunoglobulin only. General study findings and limits: Only a relatively small number of individuals were included in the TCR sequencing and HLA analysis.

Sequences were obtained from CD4+ T cells from PBMCs. The chain links TRBV20-1 to TRBJ1-2, with D possibly matching TRBD1 (6 bases). This TCR came from a human donor with Susac syndrome. The CDR3 DNA reads TGCAGTGCTAATAGGGGGGGCTATGGCTACACCTTC. Its protein is CSANRGGYGYTF.